This T cell receptor beta chain was recovered during a study of T-cell reconstitution after alpha-beta-depleted transplantation in children. Ten or more counts support this clonotype. Its antigen is currently unknown. For TCRbeta, the library was prepared with unique molecular identifiers. TCRdb reprocessed the PCR reads via MiXCR and lists one record per CDR3 protein. The sample contains about 110,000 distinct CDR3 sequences, 5.5% to 7% of which appear only once. The study's findings and limits: A year had passed since transplant, and T-cell counts and diversity by then came mostly from newly produced T cells. Where alpha-beta T cells came from about two months after transplant was reportedly several hundred expanded graft clones.

CDR1 SGHTA and CDR2 FQGNSA come from the germline V gene. The CDR3 is made up of 15 amino acids. V lost 2 bases to trimming and J lost 4 bases; unmatched junction nucleotides: 4. This TCR came from a male patient aged 2 to 9 who had a stem cell transplant for acute lymphoblastic leukemia, so the T cells may come from the graft donor. The sequenced sample was PBMCs, mostly from graft donor cells, obtained 360 days after TCRalphabeta/CD19-depleted stem cell transplant. This chain links TRBV7-2 with TRBJ2-7; 11 bases agree with TRBD2. The CDR3 sequence: CASSLTSGSRYEQYF. DNA of the CDR3: TGTGCCAGCAGCTTAACTAGCGGGAGCAGGTACGAGCAGTACTTC.